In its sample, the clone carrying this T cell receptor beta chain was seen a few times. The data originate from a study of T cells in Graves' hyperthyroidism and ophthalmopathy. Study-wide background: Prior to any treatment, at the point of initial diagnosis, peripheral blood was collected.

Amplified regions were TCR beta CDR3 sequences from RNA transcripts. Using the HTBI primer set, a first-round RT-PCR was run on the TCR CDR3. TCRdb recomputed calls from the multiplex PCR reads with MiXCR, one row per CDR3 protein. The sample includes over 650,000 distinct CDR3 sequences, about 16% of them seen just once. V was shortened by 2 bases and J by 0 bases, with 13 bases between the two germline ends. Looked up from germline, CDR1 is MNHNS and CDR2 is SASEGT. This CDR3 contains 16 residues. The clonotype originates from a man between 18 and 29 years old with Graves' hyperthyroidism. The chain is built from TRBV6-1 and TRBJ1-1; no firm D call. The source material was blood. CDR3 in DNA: TGTGCCAGCAGTGAATTGTTGGGCAGAATGAACACTGAAGCTTTCTTT. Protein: CASSELLGRMNTEAFF.